The clone carrying this T cell receptor (beta chain) is a singleton in its sample. The multiple sclerosis control group was made up of treatment-naive patients with stable or active relapsing-remitting disease. FACS enriched CD8+ TEMRA cells, while bulk CD8+ and CD4+ were negatively isolated. The entry originates in a study of CD8 T cells in Susac syndrome. There are 16 residues in the CDR3. V dropped 4 bases and J dropped 0; count of bases not matched to a gene: 7. CDR1 MGHDK and CDR2 SYGVNS come from the germline V gene. RNA amounts of roughly 0.45 to 1 ug underwent reverse transcription with random hexamers. MiXCR, applied by TCRdb to the immunoSEQ multiplex PCR reads, yields one record per CDR3 protein. The repertoire consists of about 300,000 distinct CDR3 sequences, with 92% occurring once and the leading ten covering approximately 0.065%.

The specimen was CD4+ T cells from PBMCs. The sequence derives from a human donor with multiple sclerosis. The chain uses TRBV25-1 and TRBJ2-3; 7 bases fit TRBD2. The CDR3 nucleotides are TGTGCCAGCAGTGGATGGGGAGGGGCTAGCACAGATACGCAGTATTTT. Translating it yields CASSGWGGASTDTQYF.